A single T cell receptor beta chain is shown here with its context. Its specificity is unknown. Per germline, CDR1 SGHNT and CDR2 YENEEA. The CDR3 is made up of 13 amino acids. V was clipped by 7 bases and J by 0 bases, with 10 bases between them. With 60 Vbeta and 13 Jbeta primers, the PCR was carried out. TCRdb keeps only in-frame clones here, not all; method: immunoSEQ multiplex PCR. The sample holds around 30,000 clones. This entry belongs to a study of cytomegalovirus exposure and HLA in healthy donors. Study conclusions and caveats: Some TCR beta chains (more than 150 of them) were listed as cytomegalovirus-associated.

This chain links TRBV11-3 with TRBJ2-7; D uncertain. The receptor comes from a young man in good health and CMV-seronegative. Material: PBMCs. CDR3 protein: CASTTVHSYEQYF. CDR3 DNA: TGTGCCAGCACCACTGTGCACTCCTACGAGCAGTACTTC.